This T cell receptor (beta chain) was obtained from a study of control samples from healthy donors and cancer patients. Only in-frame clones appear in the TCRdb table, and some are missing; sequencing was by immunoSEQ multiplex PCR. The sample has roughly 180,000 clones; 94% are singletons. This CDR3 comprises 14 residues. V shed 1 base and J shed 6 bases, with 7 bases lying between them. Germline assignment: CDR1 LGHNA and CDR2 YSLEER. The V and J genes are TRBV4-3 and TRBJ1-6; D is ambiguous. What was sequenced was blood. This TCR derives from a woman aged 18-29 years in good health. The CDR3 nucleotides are TGCGCCAGCAGCCAAGTATTTGGTAATTCACCCCTCCACTTT. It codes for CASSQVFGNSPLHF.